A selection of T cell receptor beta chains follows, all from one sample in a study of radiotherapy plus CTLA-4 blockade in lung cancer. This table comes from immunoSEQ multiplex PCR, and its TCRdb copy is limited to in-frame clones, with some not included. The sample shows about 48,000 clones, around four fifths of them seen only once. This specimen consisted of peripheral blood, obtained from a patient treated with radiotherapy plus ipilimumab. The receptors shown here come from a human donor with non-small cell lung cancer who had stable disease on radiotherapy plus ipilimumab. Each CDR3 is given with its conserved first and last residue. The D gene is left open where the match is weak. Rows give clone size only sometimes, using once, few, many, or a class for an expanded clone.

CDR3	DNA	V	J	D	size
CASSALGNEQFF	TGTGCCAGCAGCGCCCTAGGCAATGAGCAGTTCTTC	TRBV11-2	TRBJ2-1	NA	NA
CASSLAPGSSYEQYF	TGTGCCAGCAGCTTAGCCCCCGGGTCCTCCTACGAGCAGTACTTC	TRBV7-6	TRBJ2-7	NA	few
CASSLGHRNTEAFF	TGTGCCAGCAGCTTGGGGCACCGGAACACTGAAGCTTTCTTT	TRBV5-6	TRBJ1-1	NA	NA
CASSFNGQGIETQYF	TGTGCCAGCAGCTTTAACGGACAGGGTATAGAGACCCAGTACTTC	TRBV5-4	TRBJ2-5	TRBD1	NA
CASRSYNQPQHF	TGTGCCAGTAGGTCTTACAATCAGCCCCAGCATTTT	TRBV19	TRBJ1-5	NA	NA
CASSLSSQETQYF	TGTGCCAGCAGCTTAAGCTCCCAAGAGACCCAGTACTTC	TRBV11-3	TRBJ2-5	NA	few
CASSFRLAGGGYEQYF	TGCGCCAGCAGCTTTCGACTAGCGGGAGGCGGCTACGAGCAGTACTTC	TRBV5-1	TRBJ2-7	TRBD2	NA
CASSPRTSRLEQYF	TGTGCCAGCAGTCCAAGGACTAGCCGGCTCGAGCAGTACTTC	TRBV6-5	TRBJ2-7	TRBD2	NA
CASSTPFRREEQPQHF	TGTGCCAGTAGTACTCCCTTCCGCAGGGAGGAACAGCCCCAGCATTTT	TRBV19	TRBJ1-5	NA	NA
CASSPTGNYGYTF	TGTGCCAGCAGCCCGACAGGGAACTATGGCTACACCTTC	TRBV5-6	TRBJ1-2	TRBD1	NA
CASSLQAGLGYEQYF	TGTGCCAGCAGTTTACAGGCAGGCCTTGGCTACGAGCAGTACTTC	TRBV28	TRBJ2-7	NA	NA
CASSLQGSPLHF	TGTGCCAGCAGTCTTCAGGGTTCACCCCTCCACTTT	TRBV27	TRBJ1-6	NA	NA
CSVERETSYNEQFF	TGCAGCGTTGAGCGGGAGACCTCCTACAATGAGCAGTTCTTC	TRBV29-1	TRBJ2-1	TRBD2	NA
CASSHGINQPQHF	TGTGCCAGCAGTCACGGTATCAATCAGCCCCAGCATTTT	TRBV28	TRBJ1-5	NA	once
CASSLVPSGSSGELFF	TGCGCCAGCAGCTTGGTTCCTAGCGGGAGTTCTGGGGAGCTGTTTTTT	TRBV5-1	TRBJ2-2	TRBD2	NA
CASTSTGATYNEQFF	TGTGCCAGCACTTCGACAGGGGCGACCTACAATGAGCAGTTCTTC	TRBV5-4	TRBJ2-1	TRBD1	NA
CASSQVRSVGGYTF	TGTGCCAGCAGCCAAGTGAGGTCCGTCGGAGGCTACACCTTC	TRBV14	TRBJ1-2	NA	few
CASRTNSGSQYEQYF	TGCGCCAGCCGTACGAATAGCGGGAGTCAGTACGAGCAGTACTTC	TRBV5-1	TRBJ2-7	TRBD2	NA
CASSPIVGQGRGSEQYF	TGTGCCAGCAGCCCCATCGTCGGACAGGGTAGGGGGTCCGAGCAGTACTTC	TRBV7-6	TRBJ2-7	TRBD1	NA
CASGKDKRRSAYEQYF	TGTGCCAGCGGCAAAGATAAGCGGCGAAGCGCCTACGAGCAGTACTTC	TRBV21-1	TRBJ2-7	NA	NA
CASSLRLEGQETQYF	TGTGCCAGCAGCTTACGACTAGAGGGCCAAGAGACCCAGTACTTC	TRBV11-2	TRBJ2-5	NA	NA
CASSSSQGGTEAFF	TGTGCCAGCAGCTCCAGCCAGGGCGGCACTGAAGCTTTCTTT	TRBV11-3	TRBJ1-1	NA	NA
CASRQTSGFYEQYF	TGTGCCAGCAGGCAGACTAGCGGGTTCTACGAGCAGTACTTC	TRBV6-1	TRBJ2-7	TRBD2	NA
CASSLSLNEQFF	TGCGCCAGCAGCTTGTCCTTAAATGAGCAGTTCTTC	TRBV5-1	TRBJ2-1	NA	NA
CASSYSGTKETQYF	TGTGCCAGCAGCTATAGCGGGACCAAGGAGACCCAGTACTTC	TRBV5-4	TRBJ2-5	TRBD2	few
CASSLSGQGVGYGYTF	TGTGCCAGCAGTTTATCGGGACAGGGGGTTGGCTATGGCTACACCTTC	TRBV28	TRBJ1-2	TRBD1	once
CASSRDRGNEQFF	TGTGCCAGCAGTCGCGACAGGGGGAATGAGCAGTTCTTC	TRBV6-5	TRBJ2-1	TRBD1	once
CASRPDSVIGELFF	TGTGCCAGCAGACCGGACAGTGTCATCGGGGAGCTGTTTTTT	TRBV11-2	TRBJ2-2	NA	NA
CASSQVALGNTIYF	TGCGCCAGCAGCCAAGTAGCACTTGGAAACACCATATATTTT	TRBV4-3	TRBJ1-3	NA	NA
CASSPRQGFYGYTF	TGTGCCAGCAGCCCGAGACAGGGTTTCTATGGCTACACCTTC	TRBV13	TRBJ1-2	TRBD1	NA
CASGGGGMEQYF	TGTGCCAGCGGCGGTGGGGGGATGGAGCAGTACTTC	TRBV7-9	TRBJ2-7	NA	NA
CASSQETGGHGYTF	TGTGCCAGCAGCCAAGAAACCGGAGGCCACGGCTACACCTTC	TRBV4-2	TRBJ1-2	NA	NA
CASSRTIQGALGTDTQYF	TGTGCCAGTAGTAGAACCATCCAGGGGGCTCTGGGCACAGATACGCAGTATTTT	TRBV19	TRBJ2-3	TRBD1	NA
CASSLWREIFEQFF	TGTGCCAGCAGTTTGTGGCGGGAGATATTTGAACAGTTCTTC	TRBV28	TRBJ2-1	TRBD2	once
CAWSPLQGAQGYTF	TGTGCCTGGAGCCCCTTACAGGGGGCGCAAGGCTACACCTTC	TRBV30	TRBJ1-2	TRBD1	NA
CASSGTQNTEAFF	TGTGCCAGTAGTGGGACACAGAACACTGAAGCTTTCTTT	TRBV19	TRBJ1-1	NA	NA
CASSLARYGLGGDTQYF	TGTGCCAGCAGCTTAGCGCGGTACGGGTTGGGAGGAGATACGCAGTATTTT	TRBV7-9	TRBJ2-3	NA	NA
CASSLQGGRYNEQFF	TGTGCCAGTAGTCTCCAGGGTGGAAGGTACAATGAGCAGTTCTTC	TRBV19	TRBJ2-1	NA	NA
CASSDLAGVSGANVLTF	TGCGCCAGCAGTGATCTAGCGGGAGTTTCTGGGGCCAACGTCCTGACTTTC	TRBV10-2	TRBJ2-6	TRBD2	NA
CASSFGQGEADTQYF	TGCGCCAGCAGCTTCGGACAGGGAGAGGCAGATACGCAGTATTTT	TRBV5-1	TRBJ2-3	TRBD1	NA
CASSVVTANTEAFF	TGTGCCAGCAGCGTAGTTACAGCGAACACTGAAGCTTTCTTT	TRBV9	TRBJ1-1	NA	NA
CAARSATSTDTQYF	TGTGCCGCAAGATCCGCGACTAGCACAGATACGCAGTATTTT	TRBV19	TRBJ2-3	NA	NA
CASSGLDNIFSETQYF	TGTGCCAGCAGTGGGTTGGACAACATTTTTTCGGAGACCCAGTACTTC	TRBV25-1	TRBJ2-5	NA	NA
CASSLVGQGETQYF	TGTGCCAGCAGCTTAGTGGGACAGGGAGAGACCCAGTACTTC	TRBV7-2	TRBJ2-5	TRBD1	NA
CASSKSRTSGSNEQFF	TGTGCCAGCAGCAAATCCAGGACTAGCGGGAGCAATGAGCAGTTCTTC	TRBV9	TRBJ2-1	TRBD2	NA